This TCR beta chain originates from a study of neoadjuvant nivolumab and ipilimumab in lung cancer. Study summary: The combination arm added day-1 ipilimumab 1 mg/kg to nivolumab 3 mg/kg on days 1, 15, 29.

Clones were read by immunoSEQ multiplex PCR, and TCRdb kept only the in-frame ones, dropping some. The table lists 44,000 or so clones, about 89% of them singletons. On this clone: The antigen is not known.

Findings and limits, study-wide: Pretherapy blood TCR richness correlated positively with resected tumor richness. Resected tumors had greater TCR richness and clonality than uninvolved lung.

Germline-derived CDR1 and CDR2 are SGHDN and FVKESK. The CDR3 runs to 16 residues. Germline trimming cut 4 bases from V and 1 base from J; bases unmatched to any gene: 7. The chain couples TRBV14 to TRBJ1-1, with 9 bases identical to TRBD1. The sequences come from blood, collected before neoadjuvant nivolumab, alone or with ipilimumab. The clonotype originates from an adult with non-small cell lung cancer. Some clones in this sample may be carry-over from other donors' samples. The chain's CDR3 is CASSLPWTGENTEAFF. CDR3 in DNA: TGTGCCAGCAGCCTTCCTTGGACAGGGGAGAACACTGAAGCTTTCTTT.